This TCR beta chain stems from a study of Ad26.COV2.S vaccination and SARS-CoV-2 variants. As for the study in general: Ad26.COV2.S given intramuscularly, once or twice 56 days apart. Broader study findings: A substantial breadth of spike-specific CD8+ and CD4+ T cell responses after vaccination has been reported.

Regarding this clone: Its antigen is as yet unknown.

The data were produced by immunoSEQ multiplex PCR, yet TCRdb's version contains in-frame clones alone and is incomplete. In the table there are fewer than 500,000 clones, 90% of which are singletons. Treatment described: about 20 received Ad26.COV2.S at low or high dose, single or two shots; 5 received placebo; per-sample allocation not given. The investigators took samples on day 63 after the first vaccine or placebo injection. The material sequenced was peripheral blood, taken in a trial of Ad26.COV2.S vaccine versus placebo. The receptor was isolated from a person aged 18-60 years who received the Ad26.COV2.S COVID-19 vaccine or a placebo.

CDR3 coding DNA: TGTGCCAGTAGTAAGGACTGGCGGGGCACGCAGTATTTT. The encoded protein is CASSKDWRGTQYF. The chain recombines TRBV19 with TRBJ2-3, with D maybe TRBD2 (6 bases). The CDR3 sequence is 13 residues long. V shed 4 bases and J shed 9 bases, with 14 bases lying between them. Germline V CDR1 and CDR2: LNHDA, SQIVND (reference sequence).